This T cell receptor (beta chain) was found in a study of blood T cells in healthy people across ages. Study-wide results and limits: Naive and antigen-experienced cells could not be conclusively compared, given unsorted PBMCs. Whereas aged donors had fewer naive CD4+ cells, long-lived donors had more of them and higher diversity.

Germline V CDR1 and CDR2: LGHNA, YNFKEQ. J lost 4 bases, V lost 2 bases, and 7 bases had no gene match. CDR3 length: 15 amino acids. With a J-beta primer mix and a sample-barcoded 5' primer, a second PCR ran about 6 to 11 cycles. Each CDR3 protein gets one entry after TCRdb re-called the 5' RACE reads with MiXCR. The sample includes 1.5 million to 2 million distinct CDR3 sequences, about two fifths of them seen just once. This clonotype was counted only a few times. Its specificity is unknown. The chain links TRBV4-2 to TRBJ2-5; the match to TRBD2 covers 7 bases. This sequence was found in a human donor in good health. Sequenced input: blood. The CDR3 loop is CASSQPGPGGETQYF. The CDR3 DNA sequence: TGTGCCAGCAGCCAACCGGGACCGGGGGGAGAGACCCAGTACTTC.